Listed below are T cell receptor beta chains from one sample, sequenced in a study of blood T cell repertoires in COVID-19. Sequencing used immunoSEQ multiplex PCR; TCRdb keeps in-frame clones, though not all of them. The sample contains a few hundred thousand clones, 85% of which appear only once. Sequencing was done on a sample of PBMCs or T cells enriched from blood (not recorded which). Receptors originate from a woman between 45 and 65 years old who had recovered from COVID-19. Each CDR3 is given with its conserved first and last residue. D genes are given only for firm matches. Some rows mark clone size as missing; the rest say once, few, many or name a class of expanded clone.

D,length,J,size,V,CDR3,DNA
TRBD1,13,TRBJ2-7,NA,TRBV19,CASTTNGQGEQYF,TGTGCCAGTACAACAAACGGACAGGGAGAGCAGTACTTC
TRBD1,14,TRBJ1-1,once,TRBV5-1,CASRQTGENTEAFF,TGCGCCAGCAGACAAACAGGGGAGAACACTGAAGCTTTCTTT
NA,13,TRBJ1-1,NA,TRBV7-9,CASSLQGWTEAFF,TGTGCCAGCAGCCTACAGGGTTGGACTGAAGCTTTCTTT
NA,14,TRBJ2-7,NA,TRBV15,CATSRVPGVGEQYF,TGTGCCACCAGCAGAGTCCCAGGGGTTGGTGAGCAGTACTTC
TRBD1,13,TRBJ2-7,NA,TRBV7-8,CASSYDRAYEQYF,TGTGCCAGCAGCTACGACAGGGCCTACGAGCAGTACTTC
TRBD1,15,TRBJ1-1,NA,TRBV18,CASSPPPGGIAEAFF,TGTGCCAGCTCACCACCCCCAGGGGGGATCGCTGAAGCTTTCTTT
NA,12,TRBJ2-1,once,TRBV19,CASSLSGNEQFF,TGTGCCAGTAGTCTTAGCGGTAATGAGCAGTTCTTC
NA,16,TRBJ1-5,NA,TRBV28,CASSPPPAGAAQPQHF,TGTGCCAGCAGTCCACCCCCGGCAGGGGCAGCGCAGCCCCAGCATTTT
NA,14,TRBJ1-1,NA,TRBV19,CASSPQGLNTEAFF,TGTGCCAGTAGTCCTCAGGGCTTGAACACTGAAGCTTTCTTT
NA,17,TRBJ2-7,once,TRBV28,CASLNRGALAGRGEQYF,TGTGCCAGCCTTAACAGGGGGGCGCTAGCGGGGCGAGGAGAGCAGTACTTC
NA,14,TRBJ2-4,once,TRBV5-4,CASSSSVAKNIQYF,TGTGCCAGCAGCTCGTCCGTAGCCAAAAACATTCAGTACTTC
TRBD2,19,TRBJ2-6,NA,TRBV7-2,CASSGPSGRLASGANVLTF,TGTGCCAGCAGCGGGCCTAGCGGGAGGCTTGCGTCCGGGGCCAACGTCCTGACTTTC
TRBD1,16,TRBJ1-1,NA,TRBV28,CASSSNYLGTDTEAFF,TGTGCCAGCAGTTCCAACTACTTAGGGACAGACACTGAAGCTTTCTTT
TRBD1,12,TRBJ1-1,NA,TRBV27,CASSPRTGRAFF,TGTGCCAGCAGTCCCCGGACAGGTCGGGCTTTCTTT
TRBD1,16,TRBJ1-2,NA,TRBV15,CATSRDGQAFNYGYTF,TGTGCCACCAGCAGAGACGGACAGGCCTTTAACTATGGCTACACCTTC
TRBD2,15,TRBJ2-5,NA,TRBV24-1,CATKFWRELFETQYF,TGTGCCACCAAATTTTGGCGGGAGCTTTTCGAGACCCAGTACTTC